This entry lists 14 T cell receptor beta chains sequenced from one sample in a study of CD8+ T cells in alopecia areata. Extraction of RNA preceded its reverse transcription into cDNA, which served as the sequencing template. The assay was immunoSEQ multiplex PCR, and TCRdb's table has in-frame clones only and misses some. The sample includes 170,000 or so clones, around 58% of them seen just once. Treatment here: oral pan-JAK inhibitor, 5-10 mg twice daily. This specimen consisted of CD8+ T cells sorted from blood, obtained at week 24, from a patient treated with tofacitinib. These receptors originate from a human donor with alopecia areata.

The V call is TRBV7-9, the J call TRBJ1-2, with TRBD1 as a possible D gene (6 bases). From germline, CDR1 is SEHNR and CDR2 FQNEAQ (reference sequence). The CDR3 covers 15 residues. Trimming shortened V by 1 base and J by 0 bases, and 9 bases separated the two germline ends. The CDR3 reads CASSLGNRANYGYTF. The CDR3 DNA reads TGTGCCAGCAGCTTAGGGAACAGGGCTAACTATGGCTACACCTTC.

The rearrangement joins TRBV7-9 to TRBJ2-6; TRBD1 agrees at 7 bases. The CDR3 has 18 amino acids. Germline trimming cut 4 bases from V and 2 bases from J; bases unmatched to any gene: 11. Germline assignment: CDR1 SEHNR and CDR2 FQNEAQ (reference sequence). The DNA of the CDR3 is TGTGCCAGCAGCTACCGACAGGGTATGCTAACTGGGGCCAACGTCCTGACTTTC. Translation: CASSYRQGMLTGANVLTF.

The V call is TRBV5-4, the J call TRBJ2-5; 14 bases line up with TRBD2. The CDR3 sequence is 18 residues long. The trim removed 2 bases at V and 4 bases at J, leaving 10 bases unmatched. Germline CDR1 SGHNT, CDR2 YYREEE (reference sequence). CDR3 sequence: CASSFGNPTSGGGETQYF. Here the CDR3 DNA reads TGTGCCAGCAGCTTTGGGAACCCGACTAGCGGGGGGGGAGAGACCCAGTACTTC.

The J gene is TRBJ2-1, the V gene TRBV11-3; D is unclear. Germline CDR1 is SGHNT and CDR2 is YENEEA. The CDR3 consists of 10 residues. Trimming shortened V by 5 bases and J by 7 bases, and 3 bases separated the two germline ends. CDR3: CASSKNEQFF. CDR3 in DNA: TGTGCCAGCAGCAAAAATGAGCAGTTCTTC.

The chain uses TRBV2 and TRBJ1-1; D is ambiguous. From germline, CDR1 is SNHLY and CDR2 FYNNEI. The germline V and J ends were trimmed by 0 bases and 4 bases, with 18 bases remaining between them. The CDR3 runs 17 residues. For the CDR3, the DNA is TGTGCCAGCAGTGAAGCGGGCGCAACACCGAGAGCCACTGAAGCTTTCTTT. It codes for CASSEAGATPRATEAFF.

This chain joins TRBV5-1 and TRBJ2-1; 9 bases line up with TRBD1. The CDR3 consists of 15 residues. The germline CDR1 and CDR2 sequences are SGHRS and YFSETQ. The ends lost 0 bases at V and 4 bases at J; junction bases unmatched: 2. This CDR3 reads CASSLAGQGYNEQFF. CDR3 DNA sequence: TGCGCCAGCAGCTTGGCGGGACAGGGTTACAATGAGCAGTTCTTC.

In its sample, this clone was seen a few times. The chain links TRBV28 to TRBJ2-5; perhaps TRBD2 as D (5 bases). CDR3 length: 15 amino acids. From germline, CDR1 is MDHEN and CDR2 SYDVKM. V was shortened by 7 bases and J by 1 base, with 16 bases between the two germline ends. The CDR3 bases are TGTGCCAGCACCTTAGACGCCGCGGGCCAAGAGACCCAGTACTTC. Translation gives CASTLDAAGQETQYF.

This chain connects TRBV9 to TRBJ1-5; 7 bases map to TRBD1. Germline lookup yields CDR1 SGDLS and CDR2 YYNGEE. The CDR3 has 15 amino acids. With V trimmed by 3 bases and J by 4 bases, 7 bases remained unmatched. The CDR3 region has the DNA TGTGCCAGCAGCGCTACGACAGGGAATAATCAGCCCCAGCATTTT. Translated, it gives CASSATTGNNQPQHF.

The count of this clone is one. This chain joins TRBV2 and TRBJ2-5, with 12 bases that match TRBD2. Germline V gives CDR1 SNHLY, CDR2 FYNNEI. CDR3 length: 16 amino acids. The V and J ends lost 6 bases and 2 bases, in that order; junction bases with no gene match: 7. The CDR3 sequence: CASSPTSGGTQETQYF. The CDR3, as DNA: TGTGCCAGCAGCCCTACTAGCGGGGGGACTCAAGAGACCCAGTACTTC.

This clone was detected ten times or more. The J gene is TRBJ1-5, the V gene TRBV10-3; TRBD1 might be the D (6 bases). Trimming removed 6 bases at V and 0 bases at J, with 18 bases between. CDR3 length: 17 residues. The germline V gene encodes CDR1 ENHRY and CDR2 SYGVKD. CDR3 bases: TGTGCCATCAGCGCACGGGGGGCAGGAAATAGCAATCAGCCCCAGCATTTT. Amino acid sequence: CAISARGAGNSNQPQHF.

This sequence joins TRBV5-1 and TRBJ2-7, with D uncertain. V shed 0 bases and J shed 2 bases, with 9 bases lying between them. This CDR3 is 14 amino acids long. In germline, CDR1 is SGHRS, CDR2 YFSETQ. The CDR3 sequence is CASSLEVSAYEQYF. CDR3 nucleotides: TGCGCCAGCAGCTTGGAAGTTTCAGCCTACGAGCAGTACTTC.

This clone came up a few times. The gene calls are TRBV7-9 and TRBJ1-5; D might be TRBD1 (6 bases). V lost 5 bases and J 6 bases, leaving 14 bases between the germline ends. This CDR3 spans 14 amino acids. Germline lookup yields CDR1 SEHNR and CDR2 FQNEAQ (reference sequence). The chain's CDR3 is CASSPTGFGQPQHF. The DNA for the CDR3 is TGTGCCAGCAGCCCTACAGGGTTCGGTCAGCCCCAGCATTTT.

This chain links TRBV4-1 with TRBJ2-3, with D unclear. Trimming took 1 base from V and 3 from J, leaving 11 bases between them. This CDR3 comprises 15 residues. Germline V lookup: CDR1 MGHRA, CDR2 YSYEKL. This CDR3 is CASSQGKGSTDTQYF. In DNA form, the CDR3 reads TGCGCCAGCAGCCAAGGGAAGGGAAGTACAGATACGCAGTATTTT.

This clone occurred once. This chain links TRBV6-5 with TRBJ1-5; 10 positions agree with TRBD1. There are 14 residues in the CDR3. Trimming removed 7 bases from V and 3 bases from J; junction bases left unmatched: 3. Germline values: CDR1 MNHEY, CDR2 SVGAGI. The CDR3 region is CASMTGGDNQPQHF. CDR3 DNA: TGTGCCAGCATGACAGGGGGCGACAATCAGCCCCAGCATTTT.